The clone carrying this TCR beta chain has only one observation. The data originate from a study of blood T cell repertoires in COVID-19. Generated by immunoSEQ multiplex PCR, the TCRdb table keeps only in-frame clones and is missing some. The repertoire holds 120,000 to 150,000 clones, with 80% to 85% as singletons. The study recruited people aged 18 to 89 years across approximately 25 US areas. Self-reported history from a screening survey and questionnaire set each donor's cohort. V lost 3 bases to trimming and J lost 10 bases; unmatched junction nucleotides: 12. This CDR3 has 16 residues. CDR1 is MNHEY, CDR2 SMNVEV, per germline (reference sequence).

The chain couples TRBV27 to TRBJ1-6, with 7 positions matching TRBD1. Sequences were obtained from PBMCs or T cells enriched from blood (not recorded which). This clonotype was sampled from a woman between 50 and 59 years old who had been exposed to COVID-19. In DNA, the CDR3 is TGTGCCAGCAGTTTCAGGGGGGCCGTACCTCAATCACCCCTCCACTTT. This encodes CASSFRGAVPQSPLHF.